The 18 T cell receptor beta chains listed next were all sequenced from one sample in a study of T cells in Graves' hyperthyroidism and ophthalmopathy. TCR beta CDR3 sequences were amplified from RNA transcripts. HTBI primers were employed in a first-round RT-PCR of the TCR CDR3. TCRdb processed the multiplex PCR reads anew with MiXCR; each CDR3 protein has one entry. The table lists 660,000 or so distinct CDR3 sequences, under 25% of them singletons, with roughly 30% in the top ten. The sample consisted of blood. The receptors here all came from a man aged 25 to 45 with Graves' ophthalmopathy.

The V call is TRBV27, the J call TRBJ2-6, with D possibly being TRBD1 (6 bases). This CDR3 has 15 amino acids. Between the trimmed V and J ends, which lost 5 bases and 3 bases, there was a span of 11 bases. Germline V gene data show CDR1 as MNHEY and CDR2 as SMNVEV (reference sequence). The CDR3 reads CASSPGALGANVLTF. CDR3 nucleotides: TGTGCCAGCAGTCCAGGGGCGCTTGGGGCCAACGTCCTGACTTTC.

The chain links TRBV6-2 or TRBV6-3 to TRBJ2-3, with 9 nucleotides matching TRBD1. Trimming at V came to 6 bases and at J to 5 bases, leaving 9 bases not matched to a gene. CDR1 is MNHEY, CDR2 SVGEGT, per germline. The CDR3 totals 15 residues. CDR3 in amino acids: CASRKQGQGRDTQYF. In DNA form, the CDR3 reads TGTGCCAGCAGGAAGCAGGGACAGGGAAGAGATACGCAGTATTTT.

There are a few counts of this clonotype. The chain carries TRBV19 and TRBJ2-1; D is uncertain. From germline, CDR1 is LNHDA and CDR2 SQIVND (reference sequence). The V and J ends lost 6 bases and 8 bases respectively, with 20 bases between them. The CDR3 totals 15 residues. In DNA, the CDR3 is TGTGCCAGTAGCCGATCCTATAGTGATTGGGATGAGCAGTTCTTC. Its translation: CASSRSYSDWDEQFF. Based on the CDR3 plus reference TRBV19 and TRBJ2-1, the full variable domain is DGGITQSPKYLFRKEGQNVTLSCEQNLNHDAMYWYRQDPGQGLRLIYYSQIVNDFQKGDIAEGYSVSREKKESFPLTVTSAQKNPTAFYLCASSRSYSDWDEQFFGPGTRLTVL.

This chain uses TRBV4-3 with TRBJ2-5; 7 bases are shared with TRBD2. Trimming removed 0 bases from V and 4 bases from J; junction bases left unmatched: 8. The CDR3 consists of 16 residues. The germline V gene has CDR1 LGHNA and CDR2 YSLEER. The CDR3 here is CASSQDVGGPGETQYF. Written as DNA, the CDR3 is TGCGCCAGCAGCCAAGATGTGGGAGGGCCGGGAGAGACCCAGTACTTC.

This clonotype was observed a handful of times. The J gene is TRBJ2-3, the V gene TRBV28; 9 bases fit TRBD2. V gave up 6 bases and J gave up 5 bases; unmatched junction bases: 12. In germline, CDR1 is MDHEN, CDR2 SYDVKM. The CDR3 is made up of 16 amino acids. The CDR3 DNA reads TGTGCCAGCAGCTACCTACTAGCGGGTGAGCAAGATACGCAGTATTTT. Translated: CASSYLLAGEQDTQYF.

This clonotype occurred a few times. V is TRBV27 and J is TRBJ1-6, with 7 bases matching TRBD1. This CDR3 is built from 14 residues. Trimming at V came to 5 bases and at J to 4 bases, leaving 2 bases not matched to a gene. Germline CDR1 reads MNHEY; CDR2 reads SMNVEV (reference sequence). CDR3 residues: CASSTGQYNSPLHF. The CDR3 bases are TGTGCCAGCAGTACGGGACAGTATAATTCACCCCTCCACTTT.

The chain recombines TRBV7-8 with TRBJ2-7; 10 nucleotides align to TRBD2. Trimming removed 5 bases from V and 2 bases from J; junction bases left unmatched: 9. This CDR3 comprises 16 residues. CDR1 is SGHVS, CDR2 FQNEAQ, per germline. CDR3 in amino acids: CASSPLGLAATYEQYF. For the CDR3, the DNA is TGTGCCAGCAGCCCCCTCGGACTAGCGGCTACCTACGAGCAGTACTTC.

The CDR3 region is CASSYSAGAGNSPLHF. The CDR3 coding sequence is TGTGCCAGCAGTTACTCGGCCGGGGCCGGTAATTCACCCCTCCACTTT. The rearrangement uses TRBV6-5 and TRBJ1-6; D is possibly TRBD1 (5 bases). This CDR3 spans 16 amino acids. Germline CDR1 and CDR2: MNHEY and SVGAGI. Trimming cost V 0 bases and J 6 bases, with 12 bases left between them.

This clonotype was observed many times. V is TRBV28 and J is TRBJ2-3; D gene ambiguous. CDR1 MDHEN and CDR2 SYDVKM come from the germline V gene. This CDR3 spans 14 amino acids. V dropped 2 bases and J dropped 2 bases, with 8 bases sitting between them. The DNA of the CDR3 is TGTGCCAGCAGTTTAGGCAGTATCACAGATACGCAGTATTTT. This translates into CASSLGSITDTQYF.

The genes are TRBV5-5 and TRBJ1-3; TRBD1 might be the D (6 bases). This CDR3 spans 17 amino acids. Germline V CDR1 and CDR2: SGHKS, YYEKEE (reference sequence). Deletions cut 2 bases from V and 0 bases from J, with 15 bases between. The CDR3 is CASSLASGHSSGNTIYF. In DNA form, the CDR3 reads TGTGCCAGCAGCTTAGCCTCGGGACATAGCTCTGGAAACACCATATATTTT.

This clonotype was counted ten times or more. The V and J genes are TRBV28 and TRBJ2-1; possible D gene TRBD2, 6 bases. V was clipped by 5 bases and J by 8 bases, with 25 bases between them. The CDR3 spans 17 residues. Germline lookup yields CDR1 MDHEN and CDR2 SYDVKM. The CDR3 reads CASSEPSGRRLLDEQFF. In nucleotides, the CDR3 is TGTGCCAGCAGTGAGCCGAGCGGGCGACGTCTTCTCGATGAGCAGTTCTTC.

The V call is TRBV24-1, the J call TRBJ2-1, with D perhaps matching TRBD2 (6 bases). CDR3 size: 12 residues. Germline lookup yields CDR1 KGHDR and CDR2 SFDVKD. V was cut by 7 bases and J by 9 bases, with 12 bases left in between. The CDR3 DNA is TGTGCCACCAGCCGCGCGGGGAGTGAGCAGTTCTTC. Its translation: CATSRAGSEQFF.

The V and J genes are TRBV14 and TRBJ2-3; D gene ambiguous. The CDR3 contains 17 residues. Germline V gene data show CDR1 as SGHDN and CDR2 as FVKESK. Trimming stripped 0 bases from V and 2 bases from J, with 15 bases between. CDR3 region: CASSQDPHRSFTDTQYF. In DNA form, the CDR3 reads TGTGCCAGCAGCCAAGATCCCCATCGAAGTTTCACAGATACGCAGTATTTT.

A few counts support this clonotype. The chain has TRBV5-5 and TRBJ2-2; tentatively, D is TRBD2 (6 bases). Trimming left V 2 bases short and J 2 bases short, with 19 bases between. This CDR3 comprises 18 residues. Germline CDR1 SGHKS, CDR2 YYEKEE (reference sequence). The DNA of the CDR3 is TGTGCCAGCAGCTTCTTAGGGAGGAATCCCTTAAACACCGGGGAGCTGTTTTTT. This encodes CASSFLGRNPLNTGELFF.

Many counts were recorded for this clonotype. The V and J genes are TRBV5-1 and TRBJ2-7, with TRBD1 matching over 8 bases. This CDR3 comprises 15 residues. Losses at the gene ends were 0 bases for V and 1 base for J; bases not matched to a gene: 3. CDR1 is SGHRS, CDR2 YFSETQ, per germline. The CDR3 sequence: CASSLGTGSSYEQYF. In nucleotides, the CDR3 is TGCGCCAGCAGCTTGGGGACAGGGAGTTCCTACGAGCAGTACTTC.

The chain is built from TRBV28 and TRBJ1-1; no firm D call. The ends were cut back, 3 bases at V and 1 base at J, with 18 bases in the middle. This CDR3 is 17 amino acids long. Germline lookup yields CDR1 MDHEN and CDR2 SYDVKM. The CDR3 is CASSLGRVAPTNTEAFF. In DNA, the CDR3 is TGTGCCAGCAGTTTGGGTCGAGTGGCACCGACGAACACTGAAGCTTTCTTT.

The rearrangement links TRBV7-2 to TRBJ2-7; possible D gene TRBD2, 6 bases. Germline-derived CDR1 and CDR2 are SGHTA and FQGNSA. The CDR3 runs 17 residues. V dropped 3 bases and J dropped 0 bases, with 18 bases sitting between them. The CDR3 loop reads CASSFRSASALSYEQYF. The CDR3 bases are TGTGCCAGCAGCTTCCGCTCGGCTAGCGCACTCTCCTACGAGCAGTACTTC.

The sample holds many counts of this clonotype. V is TRBV28 and J is TRBJ2-5; TRBD1 aligns across 7 bases. Trimming at V came to 5 bases and at J to 2 bases, leaving 5 bases not matched to a gene. This CDR3 has 14 residues. Germline CDR1 reads MDHEN; CDR2 reads SYDVKM. CDR3 sequence: CASSAPGQQETQYF. DNA for the CDR3: TGTGCCAGCAGTGCACCGGGACAGCAAGAGACCCAGTACTTC.